What follows describes a single T cell receptor beta chain. Its cognate antigen is unknown. This CDR3 has 15 amino acids. J gave up 9 bases and V 6 bases, and 6 bases lay outside the gene matches. CDR1 and CDR2 from the germline V gene are MNHNY and SVGAGI (reference sequence). The PCR ran on 60 Vbeta and 13 Jbeta primers. Libraries were prepared by immunoSEQ multiplex PCR; TCRdb keeps only in-frame clonotypes and omits some of them. This repertoire shows 95,000 to 100,000 clones, around 77% found once; its top ten account for 3.4%. As for the donors, each was a healthy bone marrow donor. This record comes from a study of cytomegalovirus exposure and HLA in healthy donors. Study details: A previous analysis identified more than 100 million unique TCR beta sequences derived from 180 million or so T cells.

Study-level findings and limits: Earlier findings revealed that most TCR beta V segments proved productive either about 87% or about 30% of the time.

Sequencing input: PBMCs. This chain joins TRBV6-6 and TRBJ2-1, with 15 nucleotides matching TRBD2. The receptor was isolated from a man in his forties in good health and CMV-seronegative. This CDR3 reads CASSPGTSGGTEQFF. The CDR3 DNA follows: TGTGCCAGCAGCCCCGGGACTAGCGGGGGGACTGAGCAGTTCTTC.